The 3 T cell receptor beta chains listed next were all sequenced from one sample in a study of T cell responses to AZD1222 COVID-19 vaccine. The data were produced by immunoSEQ multiplex PCR, yet TCRdb's version contains in-frame clones alone and is incomplete. The data hold some 110,000 clones, with about 88% observed a single time. Sequences were derived from peripheral blood, sampled on day 0 of AZD1222 vaccination. These TCRs come from an adult in good health.

The chain links TRBV9 to TRBJ1-6, with D perhaps matching TRBD1 (6 bases). Trimming pared 2 bases from V and 3 bases from J, leaving 12 bases between. CDR1 is SGDLS, CDR2 YYNGEE, per germline. The CDR3 extends over 16 amino acids. The CDR3 reads CASSVSGAGYNSPLHF. The DNA for the CDR3 is TGTGCCAGCAGCGTTTCAGGGGCGGGCTATAATTCACCCCTCCACTTT.

This rearrangement joins TRBV2 to TRBJ1-1; 10 nucleotides agree with TRBD1. This CDR3 has 13 residues. Germline V gene sequence: CDR1 SNHLY, CDR2 FYNNEI. The V gene end was trimmed by 7 bases and the J gene end by 5 bases; junction bases not matched to a gene: 4. Written as DNA, the CDR3 is TGTGCCAGCACACCGGGACAGGGGACTGAAGCTTTCTTT. Residues: CASTPGQGTEAFF.

The gene calls are TRBV18 and TRBJ1-3, with 11 positions matching TRBD1. The CDR3 length is 17 residues. Germline V gene sequence: CDR1 KGHSH, CDR2 LQKENI. With V trimmed by 3 bases and J by 8 bases, 12 bases remained unmatched. The CDR3 nucleotides read TGTGCCAGCTCACCGATATCTAATGGACAGGGGGCTTACACCATATATTTT. Translation: CASSPISNGQGAYTIYF. The whole variable domain, remainder taken from reference TRBV18 and TRBJ1-3, is NAGVMQNPRHLVRRRGQEARLRCSPMKGHSHVYWYRQLPEEGLKFMVYLQKENIIDESGMPKERFSAEFPKEGPSILRIQQVVRGDSAAYFCASSPISNGQGAYTIYFGEGSWLTVV.